Given below is one TCR beta chain in context. The sample holds one count of this clone. What this receptor recognizes is not known. No base quality values were provided; no much bigger clone lies one nucleotide off. The V end loses 2 bases and the J end loses 9 bases, and a stretch of 14 bases separates them. The germline V gene supplies CDR1 WSHSY and CDR2 SAAADI. CDR3 length: 14 amino acids, cysteine to phenylalanine. CDR3 DNA is the only sequence kept; it has 42 bases, read in frame from the first base. Each collaborating institution followed its own protocols to collect whole blood in K2EDTA tubes. For TCRbeta analysis, collaborators shipped samples in one of three forms: frozen whole blood, isolated PBMCs, or DNA extracted from either of those sample types. The sample originates from a study of blood T cell repertoires in COVID-19 (dated by TCRdb to about 2020). In the study overall: The collaborator samples originated in the United States, Italy and Spain and spanned the acute and convalescent phases of COVID-19. The prospective study material was composed of cDNA or gDNA derived from T cells, B-cell-depleted T cells, or PBMCs. Deeply sampled blood TCRbeta repertoires from subjects exposed to, actively infected with, or recovered from COVID-19 were included in the dataset. The repertoires were released in a freely available public database meant as a resource for research on the immune response to SARS-CoV-2. The samples were drawn from the first 160 participants of the ongoing ImmuneRACE study and from more than 1,000 subjects provided by 6 global collaborators. A de-identified subject ID, COVID-19 status, age in years and sex were almost always included in the sample metadata. Where available, HLA class I and class II types were obtained from metadata supplied by the sample provider rather than from assay-based typing.

The immunoSEQ Assay, a bias-controlled multiplex PCR, was used to amplify TCRbeta CDR3 regions from genomic DNA. The original pipeline was this. The number of nucleated cells in each sample was estimated from the amplification of reference gene primers within the assay. To quantify the absolute abundance of each unique TCRbeta CDR3 rearrangement, sequence reads were collapsed and filtered. For each sample, productive Simpson clonality was calculated as the square root of Simpson's diversity index over productive rearrangements. TCRdb stores this immuneACCESS table with in-frame sequences only. Part of the clones is absent; in the studies checked, under half of the shortfall reflects unresolved V genes, and no reason is known for the rest. V, J and clone size derive from that table, while D and trimming were established from the DNA sequence. The sample table contains 240,000 or so clones; only one count was recorded for around 80% of them. Approximately 3.5% of the sample rests with the top ten.

The investigation overall reported the following: The amount of clinical and demographic metadata varied by source and participant and was provided uncurated.

The chain is made from TRBV10-2 and TRBJ2-1, with a weak D call of TRBD1 (6 bases match). The TCR comes from a young woman with acute or convalescent COVID-19. The sample taken for sequencing was peripheral blood. In nucleotide form, the sequence is TGCGCCAGCAGTGAGACGGGCCCCAGGGGTGAGCAGTTCTTC. This sequence encodes CASSETGPRGEQFF.